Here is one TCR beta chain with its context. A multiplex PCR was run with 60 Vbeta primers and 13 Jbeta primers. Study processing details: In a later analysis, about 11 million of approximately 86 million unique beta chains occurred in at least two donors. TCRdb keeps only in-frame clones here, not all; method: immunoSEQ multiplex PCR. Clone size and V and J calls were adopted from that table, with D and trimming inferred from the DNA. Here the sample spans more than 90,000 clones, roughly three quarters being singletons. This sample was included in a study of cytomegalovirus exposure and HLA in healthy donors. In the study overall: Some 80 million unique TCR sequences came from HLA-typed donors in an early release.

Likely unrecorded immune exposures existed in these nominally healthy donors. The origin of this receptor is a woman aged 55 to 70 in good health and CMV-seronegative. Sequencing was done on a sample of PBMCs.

The CDR3 coding sequence is TGCGCCAGCAGTGAATTACAGGGGGTCCTCTATGGCTACACCTTC. Its translation: CASSELQGVLYGYTF. The J gene is TRBJ1-2, the V gene TRBV10-2, with TRBD1 matching over 8 bases. With 3 bases clipped from V and 4 bases from J, the junction kept 7 bases outside the gene matches. CDR1 is WSHSY and CDR2 is SAAADI in the germline V gene. The CDR3 loop spans 15 amino acids.